The entry below gives a single TCR beta chain sequence along with its context. What it recognizes is unknown. This record belongs to a study of OX40 agonist ivuxolimab in advanced cancers. Looking at the study overall: The mean age was approximately 60 years, ranging from about 20 to 90, with roughly four fifths of participants male.

Study observations and caveats: CD4+ and CD8+ T cells in blood underwent clonal expansion by week 6 at 0.1 to 3.0 mg/kg.

Profiled with immunoSEQ multiplex PCR; TCRdb holds only in-frame clones, not every one. The table includes some 52,000 clones, approximately 94% detected once. The germline gives CDR1 MGHDK, CDR2 SYGVNS. Trimming took 5 bases from V and 0 from J, leaving 8 bases between them. The CDR3 consists of 14 residues. The V gene is TRBV25-1, the J gene TRBJ1-5; D gene uncertain. Material: CD4+ or CD8+ T cells sorted from blood, obtained in a trial of the OX40 agonist ivuxolimab. The sequence came from an adult with an advanced solid tumor such as melanoma, head and neck, liver or kidney cancer. In DNA form, the CDR3 reads TGTGCCAGCAGTAACAGATATAGCAATCAGCCCCAGCATTTT. As protein: CASSNRYSNQPQHF.